This T cell receptor (beta chain) originates from a study of blood T cell repertoires in COVID-19. Study-wide background: Donors in the United States, Italy and Spain gave samples during acute or convalescent COVID-19. Sources were T cells, B-cell-depleted T cells, or PBMCs; the material itself was cDNA or gDNA.

Per the original methods: Reference gene primer amplification gave nucleated cell count estimates. Measured with immunoSEQ multiplex PCR; TCRdb has only the in-frame clones, and not every one. The D gene and trimming were derived from the DNA, and the V and J assignments and clone size from that table. The sample includes roughly 200,000 clones, around 83% of them seen just once. The V gene lost 7 bases and the J gene lost 5 bases, with 14 bases spanning the gap. CDR1 is MNHEY, CDR2 SVGAGI, per germline. This CDR3 is built from 13 residues. The sequence derives from a woman aged 30 to 39 with active or convalescent COVID-19. Material: peripheral blood. The chain combines TRBV6-5 with TRBJ1-2; D uncertain. CDR3 sequence: CASIKPGLYGYTF. CDR3 nucleotides: TGTGCCAGCATCAAGCCCGGACTTTATGGCTACACCTTC.